This T cell receptor (beta chain) was observed in a study of blood T cell repertoires in COVID-19. Study context: Whether acute or convalescent, the COVID-19 samples came from the United States, Italy and Spain. Nucleic acid was either cDNA or gDNA, and it came from T cells, B-cell-depleted T cells, or PBMCs.

The germline V gene has CDR1 SGHVS and CDR2 FNYEAQ. This CDR3 spans 16 amino acids. Losses at the gene ends were 5 bases for V and 7 bases for J; bases not matched to a gene: 11. As originally analysed: Researchers report that nucleated cell counts were estimated from reference gene primer amplification. Libraries were prepared by immunoSEQ multiplex PCR; TCRdb keeps only in-frame clonotypes and omits some of them. The DNA was the basis for D and trimming; V, J and clone size are from that table. Of under 60,000 clones detected, roughly 74% appear once; the ten largest clones hold about 25%. This clone has just a few counts.

This chain uses TRBV7-6 with TRBJ2-7, with 13 bases aligning to TRBD2. This clonotype was sampled from a human donor in a cohort sampled during active COVID-19. The specimen was peripheral blood. The CDR3 region is CASSPGLAGRTGEQYF. Written as DNA, the CDR3 is TGTGCCAGCAGCCCGGGACTAGCGGGGCGGACTGGGGAGCAGTACTTC.